This T cell receptor beta chain was recovered during a study of molecular identifiers for immune sequencing clone quantification. Using its own MiXCR run on the PCR reads, TCRdb lists one record per CDR3 protein. The table lists around 100,000 distinct CDR3 sequences, under 40% of them singletons, with about a tenth in the top ten. The sample consisted of naive CD8+ T cells from blood, with Jurkat cell RNA spiked in. Subset here: FACS-sorted CD8+CD4-CCR7+CD45RA+ naive T cells. The TCR comes from a human donor in good health. Some libraries in this study had Jurkat cell RNA spiked in.

CDR3 amino acids: CSARSWTGLNTEAFF. CDR3 nucleotides: TGCAGTGCTCGGTCTTGGACAGGCCTAAACACTGAAGCTTTCTTT. V gene TRBV20-1 combines with J gene TRBJ1-1; 7 bases match TRBD1. The junction had 11 bases not matched to a gene; V was cut back by 5 bases and J by 2 bases. Germline V gene lookup returns CDR1 DFQATT and CDR2 SNEGSKA (reference sequence). The CDR3 contains 15 residues.